This TCR beta chain came from a study of Ad26.COV2.S vaccination and SARS-CoV-2 variants. About the study: Ad26.COV2.S arm of COV1001 included the donor. By the intramuscular route, Ad26.COV2.S was given once, or twice 56 days apart. Findings and limits, study-wide: People given the vaccine had a wider spike-specific TCR breadth than placebo recipients did. It was reported that spike-specific CD8+ and CD4+ T cell responses were substantially broad after vaccination.

Described treatment: 19 received Ad26.COV2.S at low or high dose, single or two shots; 5 received placebo; per-sample allocation not given. The samples date from day 63 after the first vaccine or placebo injection. This table comes from immunoSEQ multiplex PCR, and its TCRdb copy is limited to in-frame clones, with some not included. The table lists roughly 320,000 clones, around 90% of them singletons, with approximately 3.6% in the top ten. The CDR3 is 14 amino acids. With 1 base clipped from V and 6 bases from J, the junction kept 3 bases outside the gene matches. The germline gives CDR1 SGHDN, CDR2 FVKESK. On this clone itself: Its matching antigen is unknown.

The source was peripheral blood, collected in a trial of Ad26.COV2.S vaccine versus placebo. The receptor comes from a person between 18 and 60 years old who received the Ad26.COV2.S COVID-19 vaccine or a placebo. This chain links TRBV14 with TRBJ1-5; 7 positions agree with TRBD1. This CDR3 is CASSQGAGGQPQHF. The CDR3, as DNA: TGTGCCAGCAGCCAAGGGGCAGGGGGTCAGCCCCAGCATTTT. Together with reference TRBV14 and TRBJ1-5, the CDR3 gives the full variable domain: EAGVTQFPSHSVIEKGQTVTLRCDPISGHDNLYWYRRVMGKEIKFLLHFVKESKQDESGMPNNRFLAERTGGTYSTLKVQPAELEDSGVYFCASSQGAGGQPQHFGDGTRLSIL.